This TCR beta chain originates from a study of blood T cell repertoires in COVID-19. Study in general: From the United States, Italy and Spain came samples of acute and convalescent COVID-19.

Germline values: CDR1 SGHNT, CDR2 YYREEE (reference sequence). The germline V and J ends were trimmed by 0 bases and 7 bases, with 16 bases remaining between them. The CDR3 is 16 residues long. Here immunoSEQ multiplex PCR was the method, and the copy in TCRdb shows in-frame clones only, minus some. This sample carries fewer than 200,000 clones, approximately 87% of them seen once, and the ten largest clones take about 4.4%. Cohort allocation depended upon clinical history that participants reported. Donors in Cohort 3 who had recovered were those with two negative PCRs, healthcare professional clearance, or resolution of their symptoms.

This TCR came from a woman aged 45-65 years who had recovered from COVID-19. V and J are TRBV5-4 and TRBJ2-2; TRBD2 might be the D (6 bases). Sequences were obtained from PBMCs or T cells enriched from blood (not recorded which). For the CDR3, the DNA is TGTGCCAGCAGCTTGGCCGTTACTAGCTTCCTCGGGGAGCTGTTTTTT. Its translation is CASSLAVTSFLGELFF.